Listed here are 32 T cell receptor beta chains from one sample, sequenced in a study of shared clonotypes between healthy human individuals. Clones were sequenced by immunoSEQ multiplex PCR, and TCRdb holds only the in-frame ones, with some missing. This sample has about 590,000 clones, with less than 97% found just once. Naive CD8 cells lacked CD45RO, underwent positive selection for CCR7 and left out terminally differentiated effector memory CD45RA+ cells. The sample was naive CD8+ T cells sorted from blood. The receptor set was obtained from a woman in her 30s in good health.

The CDR3 nucleotides are TGTGCCAGCAGCGTTAGCGGGAGGGCCTTCTACAATGAGCAGTTCTTC. This sequence encodes CASSVSGRAFYNEQFF. The chain links TRBV7-9 to TRBJ2-1, with 11 bases aligning to TRBD2. The CDR3 has 16 amino acids. With 5 bases clipped from V and 3 bases from J, the junction kept 6 bases outside the gene matches. The germline V gene has CDR1 SEHNR and CDR2 FQNEAQ (reference sequence). Full variable domain (rest looked up from reference TRBV7-9 and TRBJ2-1): DTGVSQNPRHKITKRGQNVTFRCDPISEHNRLYWYRQTLGQGPEFLTYFQNEAQLEKSRLLSDRFSAERPKGSFSTLEIQRTEQGDSAMYLCASSVSGRAFYNEQFFGPGTRLTVL.

This chain joins TRBV30 and TRBJ1-3; no clear D. Looked up from germline, CDR1 is GTSNPN and CDR2 is SVGIG (reference sequence). The V and J ends lost 0 bases and 4 bases respectively, with 4 bases between them. CDR3 length: 12 amino acids. As DNA, the CDR3 is TGTGCCTGGAGTGTAAACGGAAACACCATATATTTT. Its translation is CAWSVNGNTIYF.

The chain uses TRBV25-1 and TRBJ2-2; D remains unclear. The germline V gene encodes CDR1 MGHDK and CDR2 SYGVNS. The germline V and J ends were trimmed by 1 base and 6 bases, with 6 bases remaining between them. The CDR3 is 13 residues long. The CDR3 sequence: CASSESDAGELFF. CDR3 coding DNA: TGTGCCAGCAGTGAATCAGACGCCGGGGAGCTGTTTTTT.

This clone is a singleton in its sample. The chain links TRBV6-5 to TRBJ1-4; 7 positions match TRBD1. In germline, CDR1 is MNHEY, CDR2 SVGAGI. The CDR3 totals 16 residues. Germline trimming cut 2 bases from V and 7 bases from J; bases unmatched to any gene: 10. The CDR3 coding sequence is TGTGCCAGCAGTTACCTCTCCAGGGGGGTTCTTGAAAAACTGTTTTTT. Its translation is CASSYLSRGVLEKLFF.

The count of this clone is one. The gene calls are TRBV28 and TRBJ1-1; D possibly corresponds to TRBD1 (6 bases). V lost 4 bases and J 5 bases, leaving 17 bases between the germline ends. This CDR3 spans 15 amino acids. The germline CDR1 and CDR2 sequences are MDHEN and SYDVKM. CDR3 in amino acids: CASSSYVGGATEAFF. CDR3 sequence (DNA): TGTGCCAGCAGTTCCTACGTGGGGGGCGCAACTGAAGCTTTCTTT.

CDR3 nucleotides: TGTGCCAGCAGTTCCCTAGCGGGGCAAAGGGGTGAGACCCAGTACTTC. The encoded protein is CASSSLAGQRGETQYF. This rearrangement joins TRBV27 to TRBJ2-5, with 9 nucleotides matching TRBD2. Germline-derived CDR1 and CDR2 are MNHEY and SMNVEV (reference sequence). V was pared by 4 bases and J by 5 bases, with 11 bases of the junction left unmatched. The CDR3 is 16 residues long.

Notes on this clone: Distinct nucleotide sequences in the sample also encode this CDR3. V is TRBV27 and J is TRBJ2-7; TRBD1 might be the D (6 bases). V was pared by 5 bases and J by 1 base, with 12 bases between. Germline V gives CDR1 MNHEY, CDR2 SMNVEV (reference sequence). The CDR3 spans 14 residues. CDR3 sequence: CASSLRDNSYEQYF. DNA of the CDR3: TGTGCCAGCAGTCTACGGGACAATTCCTACGAGCAGTACTTC.

This chain uses TRBV7-9 with TRBJ2-2, with D tentatively TRBD1 or TRBD2 (5 bases each). The CDR3 contains 12 residues. V was trimmed by 10 bases and J by 4 bases, leaving 10 bases between them. Germline V gives CDR1 SEHNR, CDR2 FQNEAQ (reference sequence). The CDR3 bases are TGTGCCACCACGGGGACCACCGGGGAGCTGTTTTTT. Its protein is CATTGTTGELFF. Supplemented by reference TRBV7-9 and TRBJ2-2, the full variable domain reads DTGVSQNPRHKITKRGQNVTFRCDPISEHNRLYWYRQTLGQGPEFLTYFQNEAQLEKSRLLSDRFSAERPKGSFSTLEIQRTEQGDSAMYLCATTGTTGELFFGEGSRLTVL.

The V and J genes are TRBV13 and TRBJ2-3; TRBD2 agrees at 12 bases. The germline CDR1 and CDR2 sequences are PRHDT and FYEKMQ (reference sequence). CDR3 length: 16 residues. J gave up 3 bases and V 5 bases, and 6 bases lay outside the gene matches. CDR3 coding DNA: TGTGCCAGCAGCCCTAGGACTAGCGGGAATACAGATACGCAGTATTTT. As protein: CASSPRTSGNTDTQYF.

V usage is TRBV6-5 and J usage is TRBJ2-1; a weak D match, TRBD2 (5 bases). The CDR3 length is 16 residues. Germline V gene sequence: CDR1 MNHEY, CDR2 SVGAGI. Trimming shortened V by 0 bases and J by 9 bases, and 18 bases separated the two germline ends. CDR3 in amino acids: CASSYSTGERILEQFF. CDR3 in DNA: TGTGCCAGCAGTTACTCGACTGGAGAGCGGATCCTTGAGCAGTTCTTC.

V is TRBV5-4 and J is TRBJ2-5; maybe TRBD2 (5 bases). This CDR3 is 13 amino acids long. Germline CDR1 SGHNT, CDR2 YYREEE (reference sequence). V dropped 1 base and J dropped 5 bases, with 9 bases sitting between them. The CDR3 region is CASSLQRDETQYF. For the CDR3, the DNA is TGTGCCAGCAGCTTGCAACGGGATGAGACCCAGTACTTC. The variable domain in full, completed from reference TRBV5-4 and TRBJ2-5, reads ETGVTQSPTHLIKTRGQQVTLRCSSQSGHNTVSWYQQALGQGPQFIFQYYREEENGRGNFPPRFSGLQFPNYSSELNVNALELDDSALYLCASSLQRDETQYFGPGTRLLVL.

The chain employs TRBV7-6 and TRBJ2-7; D is possibly TRBD1 or TRBD2 (5 bases each). This CDR3 comprises 14 residues. Trimming removed 7 bases from V and 2 bases from J, with 15 bases in between. Germline CDR1 reads SGHVS; CDR2 reads FNYEAQ. In DNA form, the CDR3 reads TGTGCCAGCACCGAGGGGCCGGCACCCTACGAGCAGTACTTC. Translating it yields CASTEGPAPYEQYF.

The CDR3 reads CASSFPSTGGELFF. In DNA form, the CDR3 reads TGTGCCAGCAGTTTCCCCTCCACGGGGGGGGAGCTGTTTTTT. V gene TRBV28 combines with J gene TRBJ2-2; weak D call: TRBD2 (5 bases). Per the germline V gene, CDR1 is MDHEN and CDR2 is SYDVKM. V gave up 3 bases and J gave up 8 bases, with 13 bases separating them. The CDR3 length is 14 residues.

This chain connects TRBV6-4 to TRBJ2-1, with D maybe TRBD2 (5 bases). The CDR3 runs 16 residues. V lost 3 bases and J 0 bases, leaving 12 bases between the germline ends. Germline lookup yields CDR1 MRHNA and CDR2 SNTAGT. CDR3 sequence: CASSEASRPSYNEQFF. CDR3 DNA sequence: TGTGCCAGCAGTGAGGCTAGCCGACCCTCCTACAATGAGCAGTTCTTC.

This chain uses TRBV6-5 with TRBJ2-7, with a tentative D call TRBD1 (6 bases). The CDR3 is made up of 13 amino acids. Per the germline V gene, CDR1 is MNHEY and CDR2 is SVGAGI. The V gene lost 7 bases and the J gene lost 6 bases, with 16 bases spanning the gap. The chain's CDR3 is CASKLLGAPEQYF. The CDR3 DNA reads TGTGCCAGCAAGTTGCTGGGGGCCCCCGAGCAGTACTTC.

This clone has just one count. CDR3 in amino acids: CATSNTGQPQHF. In nucleotides, the CDR3 is TGTGCCACCAGTAACACAGGGCAGCCCCAGCATTTT. V gene TRBV15 combines with J gene TRBJ1-5; tentatively, D is TRBD1 (6 bases). In germline, CDR1 is LNHNV, CDR2 YYDKDF (reference sequence). V was clipped by 6 bases and J by 7 bases, with 10 bases between them. The CDR3 spans 12 residues. The full variable domain, in which reference TRBV15 and TRBJ1-5 provide the parts outside the CDR3, is DAMVIQNPRYQVTQFGKPVTLSCSQTLNHNVMYWYQQKSSQAPKLLFHYYDKDFNNEADTPDNFQSRRPNTSFCFLDIRSPGLGDTAMYLCATSNTGQPQHFGDGTRLSIL.

The gene calls are TRBV29-1 and TRBJ1-1, with TRBD1 identical over 7 bases. Trimming removed 4 bases from V and 6 bases from J; junction bases left unmatched: 11. In germline, CDR1 is SQVTM, CDR2 ANQGSEA. The CDR3 has 14 residues. The CDR3 sequence is CSVGGGRGLSEAFF. In DNA, the CDR3 is TGCAGCGTTGGAGGTGGGAGGGGGCTTTCTGAAGCTTTCTTT.

The rearrangement joins TRBV4-1 to TRBJ2-5; TRBD1 matches 8 bases. The germline V gene has CDR1 MGHRA and CDR2 YSYEKL. The CDR3 spans 15 residues. Trimming at V came to 4 bases and at J to 3 bases, leaving 7 bases not matched to a gene. The CDR3 reads CASSPLSGGEETQYF. The CDR3 DNA reads as TGCGCCAGCAGCCCTCTTTCAGGGGGCGAAGAGACCCAGTACTTC.

J is TRBJ2-7 and V is TRBV5-4; D is tentatively TRBD1 or TRBD2 (5 bases each). Deletions cut 4 bases from V and 1 base from J, with 21 bases between. Germline assignment: CDR1 SGHNT and CDR2 YYREEE (reference sequence). This CDR3 contains 17 residues. The chain's CDR3 is CASSPTEPGTFSYEQYF. CDR3 nucleotide sequence: TGTGCCAGCAGCCCTACCGAGCCGGGGACCTTTTCCTACGAGCAGTACTTC. The complete variable domain, with remaining parts taken from reference TRBV5-4 and TRBJ2-7, reads ETGVTQSPTHLIKTRGQQVTLRCSSQSGHNTVSWYQQALGQGPQFIFQYYREEENGRGNFPPRFSGLQFPNYSSELNVNALELDDSALYLCASSPTEPGTFSYEQYFGPGTRLTVT.

The chain joins TRBV6-1 to TRBJ2-3; D is possibly TRBD1 or TRBD2 (5 bases each). The CDR3 contains 14 residues. V dropped 3 bases and J dropped 8 bases, with 15 bases sitting between them. The germline V gene encodes CDR1 MNHNS and CDR2 SASEGT. The chain's CDR3 is CASSEGPNLGTQYF. The CDR3 DNA reads TGTGCCAGCAGTGAGGGACCGAACCTTGGTACGCAGTATTTT.

This clone was found once. The V gene is TRBV7-9, the J gene TRBJ2-2; D is undetermined. CDR1 is SEHNR and CDR2 is FQNEAQ in the germline V gene (reference sequence). The CDR3 runs 13 residues. With 1 base removed from V and 7 bases from J, the gap between germline ends came to 7 bases. The CDR3 loop reads CASSLGMNGELFF. CDR3 coding DNA: TGTGCCAGCAGCTTAGGGATGAACGGGGAGCTGTTTTTT.

The chain combines TRBV27 with TRBJ2-1; D unresolved. Germline CDR1 and CDR2: MNHEY and SMNVEV (reference sequence). There are 11 residues in the CDR3. V dropped 7 bases and J dropped 5 bases, with 6 bases sitting between them. CDR3 loop: CASTQDNEQFF. For the CDR3, the DNA is TGTGCCAGCACACAAGACAATGAGCAGTTCTTC.

V and J are TRBV19 and TRBJ2-7, with a tentative D call TRBD2 (7 bases). CDR3 length: 13 amino acids. Trimming removed 3 bases at V and 7 bases at J, with 13 bases between. The germline CDR1 and CDR2 sequences are LNHDA and SQIVND (reference sequence). The CDR3 coding sequence is TGTGCCAGTAGTATCGGGGAGGGGGGAGAGCAGTACTTC. Its translation is CASSIGEGGEQYF.

The rearrangement uses TRBV4-2 and TRBJ2-2, with unresolved D. The CDR3 contains 13 residues. The germline V and J ends were trimmed by 3 bases and 7 bases, with 9 bases remaining between them. In germline, CDR1 is LGHNA, CDR2 YNFKEQ. CDR3 residues: CASSHEMNGELFF. In nucleotides, the CDR3 is TGTGCCAGCAGCCATGAAATGAACGGGGAGCTGTTTTTT.

This clone appeared once. The V and J genes are TRBV10-3 and TRBJ2-7, with TRBD1 as a possible D gene (6 bases). The CDR3 sequence is 14 residues long. Trimming took off 8 bases at V and 0 bases at J, with 14 bases between the two ends. Per germline, CDR1 ENHRY and CDR2 SYGVKD. The DNA for the CDR3 is TGTGCCATCCAGGGGCCAGGGCCCTCCTACGAGCAGTACTTC. This codes for CAIQGPGPSYEQYF.

This chain uses TRBV7-9 with TRBJ2-2; D is possibly TRBD1 or TRBD2 (5 bases each). The V end was cut by 5 bases, the J end by 2 bases, with 15 bases between. This CDR3 region has 16 residues. Germline CDR1 SEHNR, CDR2 FQNEAQ (reference sequence). The CDR3 nucleotides are TGTGCCAGCAGCCCGAATAGGGACCAAAACACCGGGGAGCTGTTTTTT. The encoded protein is CASSPNRDQNTGELFF.

This chain joins TRBV6-1 and TRBJ2-2; D is possibly TRBD2 (6 bases). Trimming took 3 bases from V and 4 from J, leaving 15 bases between them. The CDR3 contains 16 residues. Germline CDR1 and CDR2: MNHNS and SASEGT. The CDR3: CASSEGTHPGTGELFF. The CDR3 DNA reads TGTGCCAGCAGTGAGGGGACTCACCCCGGCACCGGGGAGCTGTTTTTT.

V is TRBV28 and J is TRBJ1-5; unclear D gene. Germline values: CDR1 MDHEN, CDR2 SYDVKM. This CDR3 contains 11 residues. The V end lost 5 bases, the J end lost 2 bases, and 1 base lay between the germline ends. CDR3 nucleotide sequence: TGTGCCAGCAGTCGCAATCAGCCCCAGCATTTT. It encodes CASSRNQPQHF.

The chain is built from TRBV27 and TRBJ1-4; unclear D gene. Germline loops: CDR1 MNHEY, CDR2 SMNVEV (reference sequence). V was cut by 4 bases and J by 0 bases, with 6 bases left in between. This CDR3 spans 14 amino acids. The CDR3 is CASSWAATNEKLFF. The CDR3 region has the DNA TGTGCCAGCAGTTGGGCGGCAACTAATGAAAAACTGTTTTTT.

The chain uses TRBV9 and TRBJ2-5; TRBD1 aligns across 7 bases. Germline lookup yields CDR1 SGDLS and CDR2 YYNGEE. With 4 bases clipped from V and 5 bases from J, the junction kept 8 bases outside the gene matches. The CDR3 length is 14 residues. CDR3 sequence (DNA): TGTGCCAGCAGCCCGGACGGCAGGGGGGAGACCCAGTACTTC. Translating gives CASSPDGRGETQYF.

The gene calls are TRBV15 and TRBJ2-7; the D gene is possibly TRBD2 (6 bases). The germline V gene has CDR1 LNHNV and CDR2 YYDKDF (reference sequence). V was trimmed by 3 bases and J by 6 bases, leaving 15 bases between them. The CDR3 spans 14 residues. The CDR3 coding sequence is TGTGCCACCAGCAGTAGGAGGGGAACGGGCGAGCAGTACTTC. This sequence encodes CATSSRRGTGEQYF. Drawing the rest from reference TRBV15 and TRBJ2-7, the complete variable domain is DAMVIQNPRYQVTQFGKPVTLSCSQTLNHNVMYWYQQKSSQAPKLLFHYYDKDFNNEADTPDNFQSRRPNTSFCFLDIRSPGLGDTAMYLCATSSRRGTGEQYFGPGTRLTVT.

The chain recombines TRBV9 with TRBJ2-7, with D tentatively TRBD2 (6 bases). The CDR3 runs to 12 residues. Per the germline V gene, CDR1 is SGDLS and CDR2 is YYNGEE. V gave up 4 bases and J gave up 6 bases, with 11 bases separating them. The CDR3 bases are TGTGCCAGCAGCCCCGGGGGACTCGAGCAGTACTTC. This translates into CASSPGGLEQYF.